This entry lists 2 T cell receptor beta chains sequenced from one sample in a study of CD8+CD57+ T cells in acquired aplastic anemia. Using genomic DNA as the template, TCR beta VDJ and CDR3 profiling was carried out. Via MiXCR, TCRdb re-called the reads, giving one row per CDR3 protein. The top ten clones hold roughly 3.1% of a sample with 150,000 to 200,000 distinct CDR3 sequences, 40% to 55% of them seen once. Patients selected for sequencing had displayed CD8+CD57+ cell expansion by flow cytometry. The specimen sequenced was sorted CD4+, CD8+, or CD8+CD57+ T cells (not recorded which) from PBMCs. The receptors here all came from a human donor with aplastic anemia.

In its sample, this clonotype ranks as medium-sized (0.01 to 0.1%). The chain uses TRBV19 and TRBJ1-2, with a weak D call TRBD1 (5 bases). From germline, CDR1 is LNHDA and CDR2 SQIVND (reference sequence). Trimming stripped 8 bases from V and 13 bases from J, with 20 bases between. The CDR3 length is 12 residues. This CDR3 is CASAAREVRITF. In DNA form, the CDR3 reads TGTGCCAGTGCGGCCAGGGAGGTCAGGATCACCTTC.

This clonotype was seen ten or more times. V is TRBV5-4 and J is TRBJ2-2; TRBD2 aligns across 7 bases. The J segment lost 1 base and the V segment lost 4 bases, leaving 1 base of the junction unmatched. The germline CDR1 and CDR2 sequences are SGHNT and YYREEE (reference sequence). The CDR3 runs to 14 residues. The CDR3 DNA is TGTGCCAGCAGCCCTAGCGGGAACACCGGGGAGCTGTTTTTT. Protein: CASSPSGNTGELFF.